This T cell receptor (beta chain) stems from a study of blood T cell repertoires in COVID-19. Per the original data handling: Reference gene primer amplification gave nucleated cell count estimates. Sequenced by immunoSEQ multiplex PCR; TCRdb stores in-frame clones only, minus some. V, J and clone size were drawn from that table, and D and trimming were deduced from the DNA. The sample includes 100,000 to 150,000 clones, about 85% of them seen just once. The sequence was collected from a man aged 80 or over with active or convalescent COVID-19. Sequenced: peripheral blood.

In nucleotides, the CDR3 is TGTGCCAGCACCCGAAGGAGCAGGGACTACTATGGCTACACCTTC. As protein: CASTRRSRDYYGYTF. This chain joins TRBV28 and TRBJ1-2, with D perhaps matching TRBD1 (5 bases). V lost 7 bases to trimming and J lost 3 bases, with 18 bases between them. The CDR3 spans 15 residues. Germline CDR1 is MDHEN and CDR2 is SYDVKM.